These T cell receptor beta chains were read from a single sample in a study of blood T cells in healthy people across ages. TCRdb recomputed calls from the 5' RACE reads with MiXCR, one row per CDR3 protein. The table lists 550,000 to 700,000 distinct CDR3 sequences, approximately 27% of them singletons, with around 20% in the top ten. Sequencing used blood. These receptors originate from a woman aged 70 to 79 in good health. Both conserved end residues are part of each CDR3. The D gene is left open where the match is weak. A row's size may be missing; if present it is once, few, many or a size class.

TRBV25-1	TRBJ1-1	-	-	15	CASGKRGRGNTEAFF	TGTGCCAGCGGAAAACGAGGGAGAGGGAACACTGAAGCTTTCTTT
TRBV15	TRBJ1-4	-	-	13	CATSKGIDEKLFF	TGTGCCACCAGCAAGGGGATTGATGAAAAACTGTTTTTT
TRBV4-1	TRBJ2-7	TRBD1	-	18	CASSQDRGRGGGSYEQYF	TGCGCCAGCAGCCAGGACAGGGGGCGCGGTGGGGGCTCCTACGAGCAGTACTTC
TRBV5-1	TRBJ2-5	-	-	16	CASSLDGSRYQETQYF	TGCGCCAGCAGCTTGGACGGCAGTAGGTACCAAGAGACCCAGTACTTC
TRBV7-9	TRBJ2-1	-	-	14	CASSQSGDYNEQFF	TGTGCCAGCAGTCAATCGGGGGACTACAATGAGCAGTTCTTC
TRBV4-3	TRBJ2-5	-	-	15	CASSQDRGGFETQYF	TGCGCCAGCAGCCAAGATCGGGGAGGATTCGAGACCCAGTACTTC
TRBV12-3/TRBV12-4	TRBJ2-1	TRBD1	-	16	CASTSGQGAVYNEQFF	TGTGCCAGCACTTCAGGACAGGGGGCTGTATACAATGAGCAGTTCTTC
TRBV12-3/TRBV12-4	TRBJ2-1	-	-	14	CASRKESSYNEQFF	TGTGCCAGCAGAAAGGAGAGCTCCTACAATGAGCAGTTCTTC
TRBV5-5	TRBJ2-5	TRBD2	-	19	CASSLGRLAGGTIQETQYF	TGTGCCAGCAGCTTGGGCCGACTAGCGGGGGGTACAATTCAAGAGACCCAGTACTTC
TRBV25-1	TRBJ1-1	-	-	10	CASSAAEAFF	TGTGCCAGCAGTGCCGCTGAAGCTTTCTTT
TRBV4-2	TRBJ2-7	-	many	14	CASSPERGAYEQYF	TGTGCCAGCAGCCCAGAACGCGGGGCGTACGAGCAGTACTTC
TRBV5-1	TRBJ2-7	-	-	13	CASSLSAVTEQYF	TGCGCCAGCAGCTTGTCGGCAGTAACCGAGCAGTACTTC
TRBV20-1	TRBJ1-6	-	-	14	CSARLKGSRSPLHF	TGCAGTGCTCGACTAAAGGGGTCGAGGTCACCCCTCCACTTT
TRBV18	TRBJ1-5	TRBD1	few	14	CASSPGQGDQPQHF	TGTGCCAGCAGCCCCGGACAGGGGGATCAGCCCCAGCATTTT
TRBV9	TRBJ1-2	TRBD1	-	17	CASSVVAGGRGNYGYTF	TGTGCCAGCAGCGTAGTGGCAGGGGGTCGTGGGAACTATGGCTACACCTTC
TRBV7-2	TRBJ1-5	-	few	13	CASSLDYNQPQHF	TGTGCCAGCAGCTTAGATTACAATCAGCCCCAGCATTTT
TRBV5-1	TRBJ2-1	-	-	13	CASSLQPNNEQFF	TGCGCCAGCAGCTTACAACCCAACAATGAGCAGTTCTTC
TRBV7-2	TRBJ2-5	TRBD2	many	15	CASSIAGGRVQTQYF	TGTGCCAGCAGCATAGCGGGGGGGCGTGTGCAGACCCAGTACTTC
TRBV5-1	TRBJ2-7	-	-	14	CASSLGSSRIEQYF	TGCGCCAGCAGCTTGGGCTCCTCGAGGATCGAGCAGTACTTC
TRBV29-1	TRBJ2-1	-	few	15	CSVGGGGGRNNEQFF	TGCAGCGTTGGGGGTGGAGGGGGGAGGAACAATGAGCAGTTCTTC
TRBV7-2	TRBJ2-6	-	few	15	CASRGRDSGANVLTF	TGTGCCAGCAGGGGTCGGGACTCTGGGGCCAACGTCCTGACTTTC
TRBV12-3/TRBV12-4	TRBJ2-7	-	few	13	CASSLALYYEQYF	TGTGCCAGCAGTTTAGCGCTATACTACGAGCAGTACTTC
TRBV7-9	TRBJ2-5	TRBD2	many	15	CASSSLAEPQETQYF	TGTGCCAGCAGCTCCCTAGCGGAACCTCAAGAGACCCAGTACTTC
TRBV7-3	TRBJ2-5	TRBD2	few	15	CASSMTSGGQETQYF	TGTGCCAGCAGCATGACTAGCGGGGGTCAAGAGACCCAGTACTTC
TRBV5-1	TRBJ2-7	-	-	14	CASSFEGDYYEQYF	TGCGCCAGCAGCTTCGAGGGGGACTACTACGAGCAGTACTTC
TRBV18	TRBJ2-1	-	few	14	CASSPPSASNEQFF	TGTGCCAGCTCACCACCGTCCGCCTCCAATGAGCAGTTCTTC
TRBV7-9	TRBJ1-2	-	-	13	CASSPSAEYGYTF	TGTGCCAGCAGCCCATCAGCAGAGTATGGCTACACCTTC
TRBV20-1	TRBJ1-3	TRBD1	-	17	CSASPLPQGASGNTIYF	TGCAGTGCTAGTCCCCTCCCCCAGGGGGCTTCTGGAAACACCATATATTTT
TRBV4-3	TRBJ1-4	TRBD1	-	16	CASSQVWAGGVEKLFF	TGCGCCAGCAGCCAAGTGTGGGCAGGGGGCGTTGAAAAACTGTTTTTT
TRBV27	TRBJ2-7	-	once	14	CASSLYRLGSEQYF	TGTGCCAGCAGTTTATACCGCTTAGGGAGCGAGCAGTACTTC
TRBV5-1	TRBJ2-7	TRBD2	-	15	CASSSRTSGGNEQYF	TGCGCCAGCAGCTCAAGGACTAGCGGGGGTAACGAGCAGTACTTC
TRBV7-9	TRBJ1-1	TRBD1	-	16	CASSPTGTYMNTEAFF	TGTGCCAGCAGCCCGACAGGGACTTACATGAACACTGAAGCTTTCTTT
TRBV12-3/TRBV12-4	TRBJ2-1	-	-	15	CASSLVLLEADEQFF	TGTGCCAGCAGTTTAGTTCTACTAGAGGCAGATGAGCAGTTCTTC
TRBV2	TRBJ1-2	-	few	14	CASSEALGGEGYTF	TGTGCCAGCAGTGAAGCGCTGGGAGGTGAGGGCTACACCTTC
TRBV11-1	TRBJ2-7	TRBD1	many	17	CASSFPTGTGPSREQYF	TGTGCCAGCAGCTTCCCGACAGGGACAGGACCAAGCAGGGAGCAGTACTTC
TRBV14	TRBJ1-4	-	-	13	CASSQGEKEKLFF	TGTGCCAGCAGCCAAGGGGAGAAAGAAAAACTGTTTTTT
TRBV5-1	TRBJ2-1	TRBD1	-	16	CASSLVPGQGDNEQFF	TGCGCCAGCAGCTTGGTCCCGGGACAGGGTGACAATGAGCAGTTCTTC
TRBV29-1	TRBJ1-3	-	few	13	CSVAGDAGNTIYF	TGCAGCGTTGCGGGTGATGCTGGAAACACCATATATTTT
TRBV5-1	TRBJ1-1	-	few	14	CASSLGAPYTEAFF	TGCGCCAGCAGCTTGGGAGCTCCGTACACTGAAGCTTTCTTT
TRBV5-4	TRBJ2-7	TRBD1	few	15	CASSKGQGWTYEQYF	TGTGCCAGCAGCAAGGGACAGGGATGGACCTACGAGCAGTACTTC